The 22 T cell receptor beta chains in this list originate from one sample, sequenced in a study of blood T cell repertoires in COVID-19. Some clones are missing from TCRdb's copy, which holds only in-frame ones; the method was immunoSEQ multiplex PCR. The sample records under 200,000 clones, approximately 86% being singletons. The source material was peripheral blood. These receptors came from an elderly woman in a cohort sampled during active or convalescent COVID-19.

The rearrangement links TRBV30 to TRBJ2-6; D is unclear. The CDR3 spans 14 residues. Trimming took off 4 bases at V and 3 bases at J, with 10 bases between the two ends. The germline V gene has CDR1 GTSNPN and CDR2 SVGIG (reference sequence). CDR3 sequence (DNA): TGTGCCTGGACCAACCGAGTTGGGGCCAACGTCCTGACTTTC. Protein product: CAWTNRVGANVLTF.

The chain is built from TRBV7-2 and TRBJ2-7; no firm D call. The germline V and J ends were trimmed by 5 bases and 6 bases, with 17 bases remaining between them. Looked up from germline, CDR1 is SGHTA and CDR2 is FQGNSA. This CDR3 contains 14 residues. The CDR3 nucleotides read TGTGCCAGCAGCCCGGTTGATGTTTACGGCGAGCAGTACTTC. Its translation: CASSPVDVYGEQYF.

The chain combines TRBV10-3 with TRBJ2-3; the match to TRBD2 covers 10 bases. Germline CDR1 reads ENHRY; CDR2 reads SYGVKD. The CDR3 spans 16 residues. V gave up 6 bases and J gave up 1 base; unmatched junction bases: 7. CDR3 protein: CAISLSGGAGTDTQYF. CDR3 sequence (DNA): TGTGCCATCAGCCTAAGCGGGGGGGCGGGCACAGATACGCAGTATTTT.

This chain joins TRBV6-2 or TRBV6-3 and TRBJ2-7; maybe TRBD1 (5 bases). This CDR3 has 16 residues. The germline V and J ends were trimmed by 4 bases and 2 bases, with 18 bases remaining between them. Germline-derived CDR1 and CDR2 are MNHEY and SVGEGT. Here the CDR3 reads CASSSDRQTPTYEQYF. The CDR3 bases are TGTGCCAGCAGTTCGGACCGACAGACCCCCACCTACGAGCAGTACTTC.

This chain uses TRBV5-1 with TRBJ1-2, with 10 bases fitting TRBD1. After removal of 4 bases from V and 5 bases from J, the junction contained 14 bases not matched to a gene. From germline, CDR1 is SGHRS and CDR2 YFSETQ. The CDR3 has 17 residues. CDR3 region: CASSGGTGDVTSYGYTF. DNA for the CDR3: TGCGCCAGCAGCGGAGGGACAGGGGATGTTACGAGTTATGGCTACACCTTC. The full variable domain, with the rest looked up from reference TRBV5-1 and TRBJ1-2, is KAGVTQTPRYLIKTRGQQVTLSCSPISGHRSVSWYQQTPGQGLQFLFEYFSETQRNKGNFPGRFSGRQFSNSRSEMNVSTLELGDSALYLCASSGGTGDVTSYGYTFGSGTRLTVV.

V gene TRBV3-1 (or the pseudogene TRBV3-2) combines with J gene TRBJ1-1; tentatively, D is TRBD1 (5 bases). From germline, CDR1 is LGHDT and CDR2 YNNKEL (reference sequence). Trimming pared 0 bases from V and 2 bases from J, leaving 13 bases between. The CDR3 length is 16 residues. The chain's CDR3 is CASSQDWGLGNTEAFF. The CDR3 region has the DNA TGTGCCAGCAGCCAAGATTGGGGCCTGGGCAACACTGAAGCTTTCTTT.

The chain links TRBV27 to TRBJ2-6; tentative D call: TRBD2 (6 bases). Looked up from germline, CDR1 is MNHEY and CDR2 is SMNVEV (reference sequence). The CDR3 is made up of 16 amino acids. The V and J ends lost 8 bases and 2 bases respectively, with 16 bases between them. The CDR3 coding sequence is TGTGCCAGCGGCCGGGACTGGGGACCTGGGGCCAACGTCCTGACTTTC. Translating it yields CASGRDWGPGANVLTF.

The chain couples TRBV2 to TRBJ1-3; the D gene is possibly TRBD1 (5 bases). Trimming left V 1 base short and J 3 bases short, with 13 bases between. The germline CDR1 and CDR2 sequences are SNHLY and FYNNEI. CDR3 length: 16 amino acids. CDR3 in amino acids: CASSEGGRAYGNTIYF. The CDR3 coding sequence is TGTGCCAGCAGTGAAGGGGGCAGGGCGTATGGAAACACCATATATTTT.

The chain is built from TRBV9 and TRBJ2-7, with 15 bases that match TRBD2. Germline loops: CDR1 SGDLS, CDR2 YYNGEE. With 3 bases clipped from V and 7 bases from J, the junction kept 5 bases outside the gene matches. This CDR3 is built from 15 residues. The CDR3 DNA reads TGTGCCAGCAGCGCCACCGGGACTAGCGGGGGGGAGCAGTACTTC. Translated, it gives CASSATGTSGGEQYF. Filled out from reference TRBV9 and TRBJ2-7, the complete variable domain reads DSGVTQTPKHLITATGQRVTLRCSPRSGDLSVYWYQQSLDQGLQFLIQYYNGEERAKGNILERFSAQQFPDLHSELNLSSLELGDSALYFCASSATGTSGGEQYFGPGTRLTVT.

The J gene is TRBJ2-1, the V gene TRBV4-3; 7 bases match TRBD2. This CDR3 has 17 amino acids. The germline gives CDR1 LGHNA, CDR2 YSLEER. The V gene end was trimmed by 1 base and the J gene end by 8 bases; junction bases not matched to a gene: 14. The CDR3 nucleotides read TGCGCCAGCAGCCAAGCCCTTGAGCGGGACTTTAGGGATGAGCAGTTCTTC. Its protein product is CASSQALERDFRDEQFF.

V is TRBV29-1 and J is TRBJ2-3; D is undetermined. This CDR3 contains 15 residues. From germline, CDR1 is SQVTM and CDR2 ANQGSEA. V lost 2 bases and J lost 0, with 12 bases in between. CDR3 region: CSVEMGQPSTDTQYF. CDR3 bases: TGCAGCGTTGAAATGGGCCAGCCTAGCACAGATACGCAGTATTTT.

This chain uses TRBV11-3 with TRBJ1-4, with 8 nucleotides matching TRBD1. This CDR3 spans 15 amino acids. Trimming took 5 bases from V and 6 from J; bases not matched to a gene: 8. Germline-derived CDR1 and CDR2 are SGHNT and YENEEA. Here the CDR3 DNA reads TGTGCCAGCAGCCGGCGATCGACAGGGGATGAAAAACTGTTTTTT. Translated: CASSRRSTGDEKLFF.

This chain joins TRBV4-1 and TRBJ1-1, with D hard to call. CDR3 length equals 14 residues. V lost 0 bases, J lost 4 bases, and 9 bases lay in between. Germline CDR1 MGHRA, CDR2 YSYEKL. This chain's CDR3 is CASSQDGYFTEAFF. The CDR3 DNA sequence: TGCGCCAGCAGCCAAGACGGTTATTTCACTGAAGCTTTCTTT.

The V gene is TRBV12-3 or TRBV12-4, the J gene TRBJ2-3; D unclear. The CDR3 totals 11 residues. V lost 6 bases to trimming and J lost 6 bases, with 7 bases between them. CDR3 loop: CASSGRDTQYF. The CDR3 nucleotides read TGTGCCAGCAGCGGCAGGGATACGCAGTATTTT.

This chain links TRBV30 with TRBJ2-2; D gene ambiguous. The CDR3 consists of 13 residues. CDR1 GTSNPN and CDR2 SVGIG come from the germline V gene (reference sequence). The V end lost 0 bases, the J end lost 4 bases, and 6 bases lay between the germline ends. Written as DNA, the CDR3 is TGTGCCTGGAGTGTAGACATCACCGGGGAGCTGTTTTTT. Protein product: CAWSVDITGELFF.

The rearrangement joins TRBV7-5 to TRBJ2-2; TRBD2 was called by the table and not checked on the DNA. TRBV7-5 is given as a pseudogene. This CDR3 contains 19 residues. CDR3 DNA: TGTGCCAGAAACTCACAACTCGGAGGGACTCTTTTAAACACCGGGGAGCTGTTTTTT. Translated: CARNSQLGGTLLNTGELFF.

J is TRBJ1-2 and V is TRBV6-5; D uncertain. There are 15 residues in the CDR3. V was clipped by 0 bases and J by 8 bases, with 16 bases between them. Per the germline V gene, CDR1 is MNHEY and CDR2 is SVGAGI. The CDR3 sequence: CASSYSRGSGGGYTF. CDR3 DNA: TGTGCCAGCAGTTACTCGCGGGGATCCGGTGGAGGCTACACCTTC.

V gene TRBV6-6 combines with J gene TRBJ2-1; 7 nucleotides match TRBD2. The V and J ends lost 5 bases and 2 bases, in that order; junction bases with no gene match: 9. Germline V CDR1 and CDR2: MNHNY, SVGAGI (reference sequence). The CDR3 sequence is 16 residues long. The DNA of the CDR3 is TGTGCCAGCAGTCACGGGGGGATCAGGGCCTACAATGAGCAGTTCTTC. This encodes CASSHGGIRAYNEQFF.

This clone occurred once. V gene TRBV15 combines with J gene TRBJ1-3; D unresolved. The CDR3 covers 16 residues. CDR1 is LNHNV, CDR2 YYDKDF, per germline (reference sequence). Trimming removed 0 bases at V and 0 bases at J, with 9 bases between. CDR3 DNA sequence: TGTGCCACCAGCAGAGATCACACCAACTCTGGAAACACCATATATTTT. Translating it yields CATSRDHTNSGNTIYF. Full variable domain (missing parts from reference TRBV15 and TRBJ1-3): DAMVIQNPRYQVTQFGKPVTLSCSQTLNHNVMYWYQQKSSQAPKLLFHYYDKDFNNEADTPDNFQSRRPNTSFCFLDIRSPGLGDTAMYLCATSRDHTNSGNTIYFGEGSWLTVV.

The rearrangement joins TRBV24-1 to TRBJ2-5, with 8 bases that match TRBD1. The CDR3 is 17 residues long. Trimming cost V 7 bases and J 0 bases; bases outside gene matches: 12. Germline loops: CDR1 KGHDR, CDR2 SFDVKD. The CDR3, as DNA: TGTGCCACCAGCGACCTCCCGGGACAGGCCGACCAAGAGACCCAGTACTTC. Protein: CATSDLPGQADQETQYF.

The V and J genes are TRBV5-1 and TRBJ1-3; TRBD1 aligns across 12 bases. J gave up 2 bases and V 3 bases, and 3 bases lay outside the gene matches. The length of the CDR3 is 16 residues. The germline gives CDR1 SGHRS, CDR2 YFSETQ. The CDR3 nucleotides read TGCGCCAGCAGCTCGGGACAGGGGGCTCCTGGAAACACCATATATTTT. Translating gives CASSSGQGAPGNTIYF.

The chain joins TRBV5-1 to TRBJ1-1, with 8 bases fitting TRBD1. Trimming removed 6 bases from V and 1 base from J; junction bases left unmatched: 5. CDR1 is SGHRS and CDR2 is YFSETQ in the germline V gene. The CDR3 covers 14 residues. The CDR3 DNA follows: TGCGCCAGCATGTCAGGGGGCGCGAACACTGAAGCTTTCTTT. It is translated as CASMSGGANTEAFF. The full variable domain, its missing parts supplied by reference TRBV5-1 and TRBJ1-1, is KAGVTQTPRYLIKTRGQQVTLSCSPISGHRSVSWYQQTPGQGLQFLFEYFSETQRNKGNFPGRFSGRQFSNSRSEMNVSTLELGDSALYLCASMSGGANTEAFFGQGTRLTVV.